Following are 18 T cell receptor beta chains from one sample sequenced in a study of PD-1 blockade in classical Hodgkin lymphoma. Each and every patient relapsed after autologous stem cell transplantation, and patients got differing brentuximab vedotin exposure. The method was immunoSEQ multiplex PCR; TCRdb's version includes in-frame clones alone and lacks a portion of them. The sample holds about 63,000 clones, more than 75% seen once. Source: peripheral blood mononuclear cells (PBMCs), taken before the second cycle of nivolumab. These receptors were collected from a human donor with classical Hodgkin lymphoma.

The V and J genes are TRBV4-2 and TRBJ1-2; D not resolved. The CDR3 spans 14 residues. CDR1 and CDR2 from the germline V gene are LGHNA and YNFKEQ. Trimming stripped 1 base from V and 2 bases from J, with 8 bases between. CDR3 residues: CASSQVGPNYGYTF. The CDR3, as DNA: TGTGCCAGCAGCCAAGTAGGGCCGAACTATGGCTACACCTTC.

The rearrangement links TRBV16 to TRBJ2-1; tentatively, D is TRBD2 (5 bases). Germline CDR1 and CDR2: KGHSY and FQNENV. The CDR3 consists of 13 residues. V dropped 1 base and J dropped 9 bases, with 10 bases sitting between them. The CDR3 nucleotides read TGTGCCAGCAGCCAATTAATCCGGGGTGAGCAGTTCTTC. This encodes CASSQLIRGEQFF.

The CDR3 nucleotides read TGCGCCAGCAGCTCCCAAGGACGGACCTACGAGCAGTACTTC. Its translation: CASSSQGRTYEQYF. V gene TRBV5-1 combines with J gene TRBJ2-7; no firm D call. The germline V gene encodes CDR1 SGHRS and CDR2 YFSETQ. This CDR3 contains 14 residues. Trimming left V 3 bases short and J 2 bases short, with 12 bases between.

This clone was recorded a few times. The CDR3 loop reads CAWILHQSRDRETQPQHF. The CDR3 DNA follows: TGTGCCTGGATTCTCCACCAATCGCGGGACAGGGAAACTCAGCCCCAGCATTTT. This chain uses TRBV30 with TRBJ1-5; 9 bases match TRBD1. CDR1 GTSNPN and CDR2 SVGIG come from the germline V gene (reference sequence). V dropped 4 bases and J dropped 6; count of bases not matched to a gene: 19. The CDR3 length is 18 residues.

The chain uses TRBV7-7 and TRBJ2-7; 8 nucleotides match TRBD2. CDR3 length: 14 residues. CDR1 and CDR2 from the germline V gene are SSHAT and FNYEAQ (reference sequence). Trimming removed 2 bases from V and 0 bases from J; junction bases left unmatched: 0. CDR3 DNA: TGTGCCAGCAGCTTAAGCGGGAGCTCCTACGAGCAGTACTTC. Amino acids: CASSLSGSSYEQYF.

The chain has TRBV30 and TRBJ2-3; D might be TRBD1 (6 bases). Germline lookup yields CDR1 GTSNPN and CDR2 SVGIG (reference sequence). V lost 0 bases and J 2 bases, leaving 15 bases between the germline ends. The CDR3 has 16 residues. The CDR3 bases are TGTGCCTGGAGTGTACATAGCAGGGGACCCACAGATACGCAGTATTTT. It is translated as CAWSVHSRGPTDTQYF.

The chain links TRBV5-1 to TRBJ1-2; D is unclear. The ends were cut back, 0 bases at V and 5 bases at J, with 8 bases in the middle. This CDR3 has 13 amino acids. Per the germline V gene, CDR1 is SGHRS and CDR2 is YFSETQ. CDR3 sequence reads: CASSLETEYGYTF. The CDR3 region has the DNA TGCGCCAGCAGCTTGGAGACGGAGTATGGCTACACCTTC.

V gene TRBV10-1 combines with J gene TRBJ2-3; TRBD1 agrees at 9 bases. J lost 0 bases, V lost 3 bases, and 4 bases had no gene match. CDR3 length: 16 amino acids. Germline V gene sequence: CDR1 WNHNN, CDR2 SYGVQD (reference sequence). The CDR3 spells CASSDRDRESTDTQYF. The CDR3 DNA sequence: TGCGCCAGCAGTGATCGGGACAGGGAAAGCACAGATACGCAGTATTTT.

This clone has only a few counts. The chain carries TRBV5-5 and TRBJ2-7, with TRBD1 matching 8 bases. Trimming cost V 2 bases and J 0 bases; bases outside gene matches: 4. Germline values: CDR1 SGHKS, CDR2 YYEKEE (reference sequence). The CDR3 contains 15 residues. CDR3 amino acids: CASSLSGGFSYEQYF. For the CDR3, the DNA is TGTGCCAGCAGCTTATCAGGGGGCTTCTCCTACGAGCAGTACTTC.

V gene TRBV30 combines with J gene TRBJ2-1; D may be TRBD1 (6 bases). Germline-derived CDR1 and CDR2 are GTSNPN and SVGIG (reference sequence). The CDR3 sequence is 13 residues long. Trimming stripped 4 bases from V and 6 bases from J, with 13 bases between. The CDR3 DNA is TGTGCCTGGATGCCAGGGGTACGCAATGAGCAGTTCTTC. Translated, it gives CAWMPGVRNEQFF.

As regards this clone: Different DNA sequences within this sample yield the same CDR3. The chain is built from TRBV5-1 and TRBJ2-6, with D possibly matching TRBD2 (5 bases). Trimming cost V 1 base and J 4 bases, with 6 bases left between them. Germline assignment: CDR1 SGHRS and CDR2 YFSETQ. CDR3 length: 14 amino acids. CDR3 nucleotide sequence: TGCGCCAGCAGCTTGTCTAGCGGGGCCAACGTCCTGACTTTC. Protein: CASSLSSGANVLTF.

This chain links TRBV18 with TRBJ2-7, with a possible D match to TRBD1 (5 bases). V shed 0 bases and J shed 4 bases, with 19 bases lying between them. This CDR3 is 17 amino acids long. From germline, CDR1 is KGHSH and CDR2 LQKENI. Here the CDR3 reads CASSPPGSPRAEYEQYF. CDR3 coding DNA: TGTGCCAGCTCACCACCGGGCAGCCCCAGGGCGGAGTACGAGCAGTACTTC.

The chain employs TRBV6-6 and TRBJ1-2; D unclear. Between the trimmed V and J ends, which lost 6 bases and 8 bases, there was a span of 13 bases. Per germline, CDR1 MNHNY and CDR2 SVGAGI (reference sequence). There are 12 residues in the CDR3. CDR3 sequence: CASREEELGYTF. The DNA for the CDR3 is TGTGCCAGCAGGGAGGAGGAGCTGGGCTACACCTTC.

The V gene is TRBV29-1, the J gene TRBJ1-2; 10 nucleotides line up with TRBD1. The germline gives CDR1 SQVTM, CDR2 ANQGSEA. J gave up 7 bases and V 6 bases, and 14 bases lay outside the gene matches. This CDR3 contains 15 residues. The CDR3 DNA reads TGCAGCGTGCGAGAGACAGGGGGCCGTGGAGGTGGCTACACCTTC. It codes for CSVRETGGRGGGYTF.

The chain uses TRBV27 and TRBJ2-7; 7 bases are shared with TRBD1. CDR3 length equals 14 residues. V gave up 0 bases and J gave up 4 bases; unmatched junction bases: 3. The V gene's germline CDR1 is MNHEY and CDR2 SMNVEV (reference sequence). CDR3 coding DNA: TGTGCCAGCAGTTTATCGGGGACAGATTACGAGCAGTACTTC. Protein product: CASSLSGTDYEQYF.

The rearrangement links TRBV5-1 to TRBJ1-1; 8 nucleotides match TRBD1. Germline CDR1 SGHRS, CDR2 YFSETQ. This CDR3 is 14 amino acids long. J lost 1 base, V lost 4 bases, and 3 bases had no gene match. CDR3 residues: CASSPTGGNTEAFF. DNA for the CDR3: TGCGCCAGCAGCCCAACAGGGGGGAACACTGAAGCTTTCTTT. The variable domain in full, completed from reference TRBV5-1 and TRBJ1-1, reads KAGVTQTPRYLIKTRGQQVTLSCSPISGHRSVSWYQQTPGQGLQFLFEYFSETQRNKGNFPGRFSGRQFSNSRSEMNVSTLELGDSALYLCASSPTGGNTEAFFGQGTRLTVV.

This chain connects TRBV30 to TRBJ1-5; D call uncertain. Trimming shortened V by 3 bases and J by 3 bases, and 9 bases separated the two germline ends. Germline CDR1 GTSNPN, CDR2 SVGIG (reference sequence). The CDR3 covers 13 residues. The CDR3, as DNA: TGTGCCTGGAGGGAGGGCCTCAATCAGCCCCAGCATTTT. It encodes CAWREGLNQPQHF.

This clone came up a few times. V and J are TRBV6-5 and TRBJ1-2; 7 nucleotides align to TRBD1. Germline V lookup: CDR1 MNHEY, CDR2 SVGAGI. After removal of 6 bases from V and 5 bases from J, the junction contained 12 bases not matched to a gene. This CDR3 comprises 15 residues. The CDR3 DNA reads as TGTGCCAGCAGCTACCGGGACAGAAGCATTTATGGCTACACCTTC. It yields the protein CASSYRDRSIYGYTF.